One sample yielded the 2 T cell receptor beta chains listed below, sequenced in a study of human T cells and chemical hapten exposure (dated by TCRdb to the early 2020s). Preparation of the library involved RACE. The reads were generated on a NextSeq 500. TCRdb reanalyzed the raw reads on its own, using fastp at Q25 for trimming and MiXCR for clone calling, and kept in-frame beta chains. Identical CDR3 protein sequences are pooled into one entry, listed with their most common genes and DNA. The sample contains around 380,000 distinct CDR3 sequences, 5% to 6.5% of them found a single time. The ten largest clones capture under 9.5% of the sample. The sample's time point label, in plain terms: pre-sensitization, week 0. The label giving this sample's treatment or condition can be read as: therapeutic diphenylcyclopropenone sensitization with weekly scalp DPC. Sequenced here: whole blood, sampled in connection with sensitization to the hapten diphenylcyclopropenone (DPC). These receptors were taken from a young woman with alopecia areata. Some clones in this sample may be carry-over from other donors' samples.

The sample holds many counts of this clonotype. The chain employs TRBV27 and TRBJ2-2; D may correspond to TRBD1 or TRBD2 (6 bases each). Germline V lookup: CDR1 MNHEY, CDR2 SMNVEV (reference sequence). This CDR3 has 19 residues. The V gene lost 3 bases and the J gene lost 0 bases, with 20 bases spanning the gap. CDR3 in amino acids: CASSFRRHPGASNTGELFF. CDR3 nucleotides: TGTGCCAGCAGTTTCCGACGACATCCGGGGGCCTCGAACACCGGGGAGCTGTTTTTT.

The CDR3 nucleotides read TGTGCCAGCAGCTCAGGACAGTTTTCGGGAGACTATGGCTACACCTTC. As protein: CASSSGQFSGDYGYTF. The V gene is TRBV7-2, the J gene TRBJ1-2; a possible D gene is TRBD1 (6 bases). The CDR3 is made up of 16 amino acids. V gave up 4 bases and J gave up 3 bases, with 18 bases separating them. From germline, CDR1 is SGHTA and CDR2 FQGNSA.